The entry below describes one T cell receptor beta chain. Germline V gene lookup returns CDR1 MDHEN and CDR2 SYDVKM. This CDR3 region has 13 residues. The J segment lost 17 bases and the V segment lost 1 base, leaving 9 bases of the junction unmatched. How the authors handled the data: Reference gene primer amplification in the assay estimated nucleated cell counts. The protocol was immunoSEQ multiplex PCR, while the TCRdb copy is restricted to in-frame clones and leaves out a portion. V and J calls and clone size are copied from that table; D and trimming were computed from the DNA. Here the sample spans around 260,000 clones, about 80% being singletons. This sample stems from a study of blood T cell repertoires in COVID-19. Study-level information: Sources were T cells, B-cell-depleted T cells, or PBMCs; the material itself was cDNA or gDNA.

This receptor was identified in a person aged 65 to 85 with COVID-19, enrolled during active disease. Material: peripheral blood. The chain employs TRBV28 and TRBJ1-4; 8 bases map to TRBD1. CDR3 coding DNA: TGTGCCAGCAGTTTATTCGGGGGGACAGGACTATTTTTT. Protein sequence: CASSLFGGTGLFF.